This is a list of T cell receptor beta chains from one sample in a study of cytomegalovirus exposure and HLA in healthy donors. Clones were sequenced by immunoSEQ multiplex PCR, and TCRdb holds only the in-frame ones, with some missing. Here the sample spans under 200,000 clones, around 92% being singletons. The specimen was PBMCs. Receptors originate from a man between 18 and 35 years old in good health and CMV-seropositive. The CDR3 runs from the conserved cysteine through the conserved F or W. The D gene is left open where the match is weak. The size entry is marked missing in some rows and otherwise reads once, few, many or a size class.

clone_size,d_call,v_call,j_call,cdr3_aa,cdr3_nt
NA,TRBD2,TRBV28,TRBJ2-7,CASSPLTSGRLLEQYF,TGTGCCAGCAGCCCCCTCACTAGCGGGAGGTTGTTGGAGCAGTACTTC
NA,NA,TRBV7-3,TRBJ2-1,CASSPGLSSYNEQFF,TGTGCCAGCAGCCCAGGACTATCCTCCTACAATGAGCAGTTCTTC
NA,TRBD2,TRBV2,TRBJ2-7,CATAPYGRASYEQYF,TGTGCCACCGCGCCCTACGGGAGGGCATCCTACGAGCAGTACTTC
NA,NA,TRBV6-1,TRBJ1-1,CASRTREGTEAFF,TGTGCCAGCAGAACCAGGGAGGGCACTGAAGCTTTCTTT
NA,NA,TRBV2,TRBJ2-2,CASSEDSGANTGELFF,TGTGCCAGCAGTGAGGATAGCGGAGCTAACACCGGGGAGCTGTTTTTT
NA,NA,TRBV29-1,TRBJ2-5,CSVAAGAETQYF,TGCAGCGTTGCAGCGGGTGCAGAGACCCAGTACTTC
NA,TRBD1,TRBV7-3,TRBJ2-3,CASSQGTGGGADTQYF,TGTGCCAGCAGCCAAGGCACAGGGGGTGGTGCAGATACGCAGTATTTT
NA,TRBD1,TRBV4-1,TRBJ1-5,CASSPGDSQGSQPQHF,TGCGCCAGCAGCCCCGGGGACAGCCAGGGAAGTCAGCCCCAGCATTTT
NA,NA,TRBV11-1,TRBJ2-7,CASSSPGHRIRSEQYF,TGTGCCAGCAGCTCTCCGGGACATCGGATCCGTAGCGAGCAGTACTTC
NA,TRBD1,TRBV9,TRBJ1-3,CASSVVPAGTGGQNTIYF,TGTGCCAGCAGCGTAGTACCCGCCGGAACAGGGGGGCAGAACACCATATATTTT
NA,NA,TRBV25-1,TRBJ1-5,CASSESGGLNQPQHF,TGTGCCAGCAGTGAATCCGGCGGATTAAATCAGCCCCAGCATTTT
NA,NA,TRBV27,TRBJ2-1,CASRDSGRADYNEQFF,TGTGCCAGCAGAGACTCCGGGAGAGCAGACTACAATGAGCAGTTCTTC
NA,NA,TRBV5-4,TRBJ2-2,CASSLPPNTGELFF,TGTGCCAGCAGCCTACCTCCGAACACCGGGGAGCTGTTTTTT
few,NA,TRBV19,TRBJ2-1,CASSIGGRGGNEQFF,TGTGCCAGTAGTATAGGTGGGAGGGGGGGCAATGAGCAGTTCTTC
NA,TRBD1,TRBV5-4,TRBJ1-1,CASSLQGAGTEAFF,TGTGCCAGCAGCCTACAGGGGGCGGGCACTGAAGCTTTCTTT
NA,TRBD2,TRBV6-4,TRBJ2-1,CASSRLAGYNEQFF,TGTGCCAGCAGTAGACTAGCGGGGTACAATGAGCAGTTCTTC
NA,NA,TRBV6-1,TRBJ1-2,CASSGRAHGYTF,TGTGCCAGCAGTGGCAGGGCCCATGGCTACACCTTC
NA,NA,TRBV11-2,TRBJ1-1,CASSLEGVNTEAFF,TGTGCCAGCAGCTTAGAGGGCGTGAACACTGAAGCTTTCTTT
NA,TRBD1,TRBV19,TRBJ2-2,CASRNRGRTGELFF,TGTGCCAGTAGGAACAGGGGACGAACCGGGGAGCTGTTTTTT
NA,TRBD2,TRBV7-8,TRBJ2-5,CASSLVASGTQETQYF,TGTGCCAGCAGCTTAGTGGCTAGCGGGACCCAAGAGACCCAGTACTTC
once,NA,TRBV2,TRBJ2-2,CASSAQGPTGELFF,TGTGCCAGCAGCGCTCAGGGTCCCACCGGGGAGCTGTTTTTT
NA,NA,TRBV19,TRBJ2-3,CASSTAFMRDTQYF,TGTGCCAGTAGTACGGCCTTTATGAGGGATACGCAGTATTTT
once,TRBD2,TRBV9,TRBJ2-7,CATRGLAAGPSYEQYF,TGTGCCACCCGAGGACTAGCGGCGGGCCCATCCTACGAGCAGTACTTC
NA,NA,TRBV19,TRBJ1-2,CASRRTELNYGYTF,TGTGCCAGTAGACGGACAGAGCTTAACTATGGCTACACCTTC
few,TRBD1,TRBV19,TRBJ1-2,CASSTSGTGGGYTF,TGTGCCAGTAGTACTTCCGGGACAGGAGGCGGCTACACCTTC
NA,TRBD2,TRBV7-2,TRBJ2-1,CASSSGGTRVNEQFF,TGTGCCAGCAGCTCGGGCGGGACTAGGGTGAATGAGCAGTTCTTC
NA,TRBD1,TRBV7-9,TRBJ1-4,CASSLGDRSTTNEKLFF,TGTGCCAGCAGCTTAGGGGACAGGAGCACAACTAATGAAAAACTGTTTTTT
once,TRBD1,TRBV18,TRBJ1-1,CASSSNLGQGSTEAFF,TGTGCCAGCTCATCTAACTTGGGACAGGGAAGCACTGAAGCTTTCTTT
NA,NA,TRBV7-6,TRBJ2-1,CASSPRPGESPYNEQFF,TGTGCCAGCAGCCCTCGACCCGGGGAGTCCCCCTACAATGAGCAGTTCTTC
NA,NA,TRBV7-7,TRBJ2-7,CASSLSGTYEQYF,TGTGCTAGCAGCTTATCGGGAACCTACGAGCAGTACTTC
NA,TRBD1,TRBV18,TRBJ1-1,CASSPPGQEYEAFF,TGTGCCAGCTCACCACCGGGACAGGAGTATGAAGCTTTCTTT
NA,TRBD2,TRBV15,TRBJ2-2,CATSREGVAGSNTGELFF,TGTGCCACCAGCCGGGAGGGGGTAGCGGGATCGAACACCGGGGAGCTGTTTTTT
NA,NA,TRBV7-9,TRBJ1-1,CASRGGANGRGLNTEAFF,TGTGCCAGCAGAGGCGGGGCGAATGGGCGCGGGCTGAACACTGAAGCTTTCTTT
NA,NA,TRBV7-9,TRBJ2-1,CASSPPGHPYNEQFF,TGTGCCAGCAGCCCCCCGGGACACCCCTACAATGAGCAGTTCTTC
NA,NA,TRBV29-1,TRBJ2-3,CSVARGQGTDTQYF,TGCAGCGTTGCCCGTGGGCAGGGCACAGATACGCAGTATTTT
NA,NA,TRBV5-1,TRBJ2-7,CASSLAWAGVDEQYF,TGCGCCAGCAGCTTGGCGTGGGCAGGGGTGGACGAGCAGTACTTC
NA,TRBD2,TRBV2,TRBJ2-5,CACEREGLETQYF,TGTGCCTGCGAGCGGGAGGGCCTAGAGACCCAGTACTTC
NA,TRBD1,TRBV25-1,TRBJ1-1,CASSDGRYRGNTEAFF,TGTGCCAGCAGTGATGGGAGATACAGGGGGAACACTGAAGCTTTCTTT
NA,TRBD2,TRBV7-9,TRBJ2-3,CASSRGLAGVTDTQYF,TGTGCCAGCAGCCGTGGACTAGCGGGAGTAACAGATACGCAGTATTTT
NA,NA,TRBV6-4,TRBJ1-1,CARQDGPNTEAFF,TGTGCCAGACAGGACGGACCAAACACTGAAGCTTTCTTT
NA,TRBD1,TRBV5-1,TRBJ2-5,CASSLGTGKSGTQYF,TGCGCCAGCAGCTTGGGGACAGGGAAAAGTGGGACCCAGTACTTC
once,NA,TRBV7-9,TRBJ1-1,CASSAAGPSEAFF,TGTGCCAGCAGCGCAGCGGGACCTTCTGAAGCTTTCTTT
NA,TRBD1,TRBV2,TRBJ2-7,CASGGQGISYEQYF,TGTGCCAGCGGGGGACAGGGTATTTCCTACGAGCAGTACTTC
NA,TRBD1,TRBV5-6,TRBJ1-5,CASSFRQGTQPQHF,TGTGCCAGCAGCTTTAGACAGGGGACGCAGCCCCAGCATTTT
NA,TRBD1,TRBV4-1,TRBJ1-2,CASSAGQGYGYTF,TGCGCCAGCAGCGCGGGACAGGGGTATGGCTACACCTTC
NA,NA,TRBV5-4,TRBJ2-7,CASSFVGQTSYEQYF,TGTGCCAGCAGCTTCGTTGGGCAAACCTCCTACGAGCAGTACTTC
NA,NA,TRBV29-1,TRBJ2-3,CSVEDQVGKDTQYF,TGCAGCGTTGAAGATCAGGTCGGGAAAGATACGCAGTATTTT
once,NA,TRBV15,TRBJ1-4,CATSRDRQLNEKLFF,TGTGCCACCAGCAGAGATCGACAGTTGAATGAAAAACTGTTTTTT
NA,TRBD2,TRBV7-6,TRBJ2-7,CASSLIAGVSYEQYF,TGTGCCAGCAGCTTAATAGCGGGTGTCTCCTACGAGCAGTACTTC
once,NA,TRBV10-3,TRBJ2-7,CAISEVTTYEQYF,TGTGCCATCAGTGAAGTGACAACCTACGAGCAGTACTTC
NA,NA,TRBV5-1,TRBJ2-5,CASSLAQGTQYF,TGCGCCAGCAGCTTGGCGCAGGGGACCCAGTACTTC
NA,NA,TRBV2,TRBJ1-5,CASGRENQPQHF,TGTGCCAGCGGGAGGGAAAATCAGCCCCAGCATTTT
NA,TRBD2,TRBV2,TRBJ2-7,CASSEIAGDRGYEQYF,TGTGCCAGCAGCGAAATAGCGGGAGATAGGGGCTACGAGCAGTACTTC
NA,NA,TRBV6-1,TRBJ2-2,CASKMALPGTGELFF,TGTGCCAGCAAAATGGCGCTTCCGGGGACCGGGGAGCTGTTTTTT
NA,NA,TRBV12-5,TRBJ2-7,CASGGGAPYEQYF,TGTGCTAGTGGGGGCGGGGCCCCCTACGAGCAGTACTTC
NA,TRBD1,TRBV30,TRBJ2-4,CAWGIRGNIQYF,TGTGCCTGGGGGATCAGGGGGAACATTCAGTACTTC
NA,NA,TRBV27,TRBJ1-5,CASRNQGKPQHF,TGTGCCAGCAGGAACCAGGGAAAGCCCCAGCATTTT
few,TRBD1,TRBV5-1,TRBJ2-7,CASSSVRQGSYEQYF,TGCGCCAGCAGCTCGGTCCGACAGGGGTCCTACGAGCAGTACTTC